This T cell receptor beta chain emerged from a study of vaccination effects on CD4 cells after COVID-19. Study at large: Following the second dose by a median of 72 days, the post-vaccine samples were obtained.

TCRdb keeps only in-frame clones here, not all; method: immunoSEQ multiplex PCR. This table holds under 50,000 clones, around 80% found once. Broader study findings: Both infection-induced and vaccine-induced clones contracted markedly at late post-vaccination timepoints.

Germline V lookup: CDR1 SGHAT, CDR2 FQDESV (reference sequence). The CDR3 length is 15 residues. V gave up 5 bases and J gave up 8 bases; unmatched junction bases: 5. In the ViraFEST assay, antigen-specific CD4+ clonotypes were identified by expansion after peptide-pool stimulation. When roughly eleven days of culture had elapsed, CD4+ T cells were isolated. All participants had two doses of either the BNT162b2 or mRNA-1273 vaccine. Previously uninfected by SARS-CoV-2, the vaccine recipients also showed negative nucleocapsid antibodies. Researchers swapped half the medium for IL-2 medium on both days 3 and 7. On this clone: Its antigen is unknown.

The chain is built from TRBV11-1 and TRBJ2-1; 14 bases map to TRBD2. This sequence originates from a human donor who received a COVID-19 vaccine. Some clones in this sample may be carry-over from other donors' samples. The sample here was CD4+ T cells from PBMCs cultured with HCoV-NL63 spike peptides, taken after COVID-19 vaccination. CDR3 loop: CASSKTSGGAYEQFF. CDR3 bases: TGTGCCAGCAGCAAGACTAGCGGGGGGGCTTATGAGCAGTTCTTC.